This T cell receptor beta chain was found in a study of vaccination and CD4 T cells after COVID-19. About this clonotype itself: As yet, its antigen is unknown.

The CDR3 spans 15 residues. The ends lost 4 bases at V and 7 bases at J; junction bases unmatched: 12. The germline CDR1 and CDR2 sequences are LGHNA and YSLEER. An Oncomine TCR Beta short-read assay was used to sequence the DNA from cultured CD4+ T cells. In TCRdb, the PCR reads were re-called with MiXCR into one record per CDR3 protein. The table records about 3,600 distinct CDR3 sequences, around 38% of them present only once. Stated treatment: approximately nine-day PBMC culture with coronavirus spike peptide pools or control peptides (ViraFEST assay). Source material: CD4+ T cells from blood, cultured in vitro. This sequence was found in a human donor who had recovered from COVID-19. V gene TRBV4-3 combines with J gene TRBJ1-2; 7 bases agree with TRBD1. The CDR3 loop is CASSRDAQGWSGYTF. CDR3 in DNA: TGCGCCAGCAGCCGAGATGCACAGGGGTGGAGTGGCTACACCTTC.